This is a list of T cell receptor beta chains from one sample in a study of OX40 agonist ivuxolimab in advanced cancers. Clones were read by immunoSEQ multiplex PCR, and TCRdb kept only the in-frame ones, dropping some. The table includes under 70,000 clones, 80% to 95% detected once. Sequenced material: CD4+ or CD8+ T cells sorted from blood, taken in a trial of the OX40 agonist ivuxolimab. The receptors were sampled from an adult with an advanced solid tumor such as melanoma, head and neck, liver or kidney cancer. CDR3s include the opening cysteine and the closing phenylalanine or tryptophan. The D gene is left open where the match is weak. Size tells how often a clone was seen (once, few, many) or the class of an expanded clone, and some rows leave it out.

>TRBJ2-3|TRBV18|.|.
TGTGCCAGCTCAGACCTGAGCACAGATACGCAGTATTTT
CASSDLSTDTQYF
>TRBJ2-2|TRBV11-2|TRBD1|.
TGTGCCAGCAGCCGGACAGGGGTTATCACCGGGGAGCTGTTTTTT
CASSRTGVITGELFF
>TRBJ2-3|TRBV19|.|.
TGTGCCAGTAGTAGGAGCGGCACAGATACGCAGTATTTT
CASSRSGTDTQYF
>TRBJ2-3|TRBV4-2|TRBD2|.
TGTGCCAGCAGCCAGGCCGGGACTAGCGGCCTCTCTGCAGATACGCAGTATTTT
CASSQAGTSGLSADTQYF
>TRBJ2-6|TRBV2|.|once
TGTGCCAGCAGGTACCTTAGCTCTGGGGCCAACGTCCTGACTTTC
CASRYLSSGANVLTF
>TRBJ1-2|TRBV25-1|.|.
TGTGCCAGCAGTGAATACTGGACGGATACCTATGGCTACACCTTC
CASSEYWTDTYGYTF
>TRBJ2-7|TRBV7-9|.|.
TGTGCCAGCAGCTTAGCGTACTACGAGCAGTACTTC
CASSLAYYEQYF
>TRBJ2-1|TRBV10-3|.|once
TGTGCCATCAGTGGGGGTCCGGGGGCGGTCCCAAGCTCCTACAATGAGCAGTTCTTC
CAISGGPGAVPSSYNEQFF
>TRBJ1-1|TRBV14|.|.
TGTGCCAGCAGCCAGCAGGTGAACACTGAAGCTTTCTTT
CASSQQVNTEAFF
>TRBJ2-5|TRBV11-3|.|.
TGTGCCAGCAGCTGGGGAGATCAAGAGACCCAGTACTTC
CASSWGDQETQYF
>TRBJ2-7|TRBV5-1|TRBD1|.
TGCGCCAGCAGCTTAGACAGGGGAGTTACGAACGAGCAGTACTTC
CASSLDRGVTNEQYF
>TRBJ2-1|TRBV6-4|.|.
TGTGCCAGCAGTGAGATGGGAAGCTCCTACAATGAGCAGTTCTTC
CASSEMGSSYNEQFF
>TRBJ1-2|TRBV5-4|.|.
TGTGCCAGCAGCATCCAGGGCCCTGATTTCGGCTACACCTTC
CASSIQGPDFGYTF
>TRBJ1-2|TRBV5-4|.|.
TGTGCCAGCAGCTTGCCAGGGATCTATGGCTACACCTTC
CASSLPGIYGYTF
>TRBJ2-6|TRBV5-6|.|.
TGTGCCAGCAGCTTGTCATTAACGATATTTTCTGGGGCCAACGTCCTGACTTTC
CASSLSLTIFSGANVLTF
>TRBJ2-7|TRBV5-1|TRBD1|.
TGCGCCAGCAGCTTGGGAGGGACAGGGGGCCGCGAGCAGTACTTC
CASSLGGTGGREQYF
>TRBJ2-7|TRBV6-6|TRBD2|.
TGTGCCGCAAAGGAACTAGCGGGAATCTCCTACGAGCAGTACTTC
CAAKELAGISYEQYF
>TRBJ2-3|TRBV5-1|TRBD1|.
TGCGCCAGCAGCTTCCGGGACAGGGGGCAACACACAGATACGCAGTATTTT
CASSFRDRGQHTDTQYF
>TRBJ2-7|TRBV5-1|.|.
TGCGCCAGCAGCACCGGGCCGCCCTACGAGCAGTACTTC
CASSTGPPYEQYF
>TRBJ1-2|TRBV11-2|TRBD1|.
TGTGCCAGCAGCTTAACGATTCAGGGGGCGCGAGGCTACACCTTC
CASSLTIQGARGYTF
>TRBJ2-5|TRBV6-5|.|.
TGTGCCAGCAGATGGGGACAAGAGACCCAGTACTTC
CASRWGQETQYF
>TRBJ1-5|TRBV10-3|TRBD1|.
TGTGCCATCAGTGAGTCGGGAGGGGGCTCTCAGCCCCAGCATTTT
CAISESGGGSQPQHF
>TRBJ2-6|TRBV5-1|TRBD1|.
TGCGCCAGCAGCTTGCGACAGGGGGATTCTGGGGCCAACGTCCTGACTTTC
CASSLRQGDSGANVLTF
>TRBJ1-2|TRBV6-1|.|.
TGTGCCAGCACGGGGCAGGACTATGGCTACACCTTC
CASTGQDYGYTF